This T cell receptor (beta chain) was sequenced during a study of chemoradiotherapy in HPV16-positive cancers. V lost 1 base and J 0 bases, leaving 8 bases between the germline ends. Germline values: CDR1 LGHNA, CDR2 YSLEER. The CDR3 loop spans 15 amino acids. Measured with immunoSEQ multiplex PCR; TCRdb has only the in-frame clones, and not every one. The sample contains 8,500 to 10,000 clones, about 80% of which appear only once. Sampling was conducted from a patient who underwent chemoradiotherapy. This chain joins TRBV4-3 and TRBJ2-3; D unclear. This TCR was sampled from a human donor with HPV-associated anogenital cancer. The CDR3 sequence: CASSQGTVSTDTQYF. For the CDR3, the DNA is TGCGCCAGCAGCCAAGGAACAGTTAGCACAGATACGCAGTATTTT.